This paragraph reports one T cell receptor (beta chain). Using its own MiXCR run on the 5' RACE reads, TCRdb lists one record per CDR3 protein. This table has hundreds of thousands of distinct CDR3 sequences, approximately 13% appearing once. These data are taken from a study of T cells after yellow fever vaccination. V was pared by 8 bases and J by 11 bases, with 7 bases of the junction left unmatched. Per the germline V gene, CDR1 is SEHNR and CDR2 is FQNEAQ (reference sequence). The CDR3 is 12 residues long. The TCR sequence derives from a man younger than 45 who received the YFV17D yellow fever vaccine. The sample here was PBMCs, taken on the day of the yellow fever booster vaccination. The chain combines TRBV7-9 with TRBJ1-4, with 8 bases lining up with TRBD1. As DNA, the CDR3 is TGTGCCAGCTCAGGACAGGGAGTTAAACTGTTTTTT. Protein sequence: CASSGQGVKLFF. The whole variable domain, remainder taken from reference TRBV7-9 and TRBJ1-4, is DTGVSQNPRHKITKRGQNVTFRCDPISEHNRLYWYRQTLGQGPEFLTYFQNEAQLEKSRLLSDRFSAERPKGSFSTLEIQRTEQGDSAMYLCASSGQGVKLFFGSGTQLSVL.